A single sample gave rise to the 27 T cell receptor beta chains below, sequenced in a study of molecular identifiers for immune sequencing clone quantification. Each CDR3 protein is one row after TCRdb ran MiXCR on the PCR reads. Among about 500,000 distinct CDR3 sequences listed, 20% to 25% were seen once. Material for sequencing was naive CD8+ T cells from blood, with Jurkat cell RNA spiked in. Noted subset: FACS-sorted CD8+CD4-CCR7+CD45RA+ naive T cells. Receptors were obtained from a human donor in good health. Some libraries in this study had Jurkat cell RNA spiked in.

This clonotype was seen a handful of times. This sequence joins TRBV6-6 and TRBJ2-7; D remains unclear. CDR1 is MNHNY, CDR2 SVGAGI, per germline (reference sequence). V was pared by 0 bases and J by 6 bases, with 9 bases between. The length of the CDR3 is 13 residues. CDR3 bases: TGTGCCAGCAGTTACTCGTACGGTCTCGAGCAGTACTTC. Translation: CASSYSYGLEQYF.

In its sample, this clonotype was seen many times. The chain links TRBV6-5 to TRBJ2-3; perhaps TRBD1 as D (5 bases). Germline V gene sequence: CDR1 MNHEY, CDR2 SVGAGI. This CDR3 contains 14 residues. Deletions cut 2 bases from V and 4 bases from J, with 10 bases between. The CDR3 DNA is TGTGCCAGCAGTTACGGGCAGGGCTCAGATACGCAGTATTTT. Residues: CASSYGQGSDTQYF.

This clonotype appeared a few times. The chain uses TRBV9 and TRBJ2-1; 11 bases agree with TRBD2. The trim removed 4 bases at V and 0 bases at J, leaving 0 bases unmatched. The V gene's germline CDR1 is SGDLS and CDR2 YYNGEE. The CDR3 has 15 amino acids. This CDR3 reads CASSTSGSSYNEQFF. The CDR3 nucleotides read TGTGCCAGCAGCACTAGCGGGAGCTCCTACAATGAGCAGTTCTTC.

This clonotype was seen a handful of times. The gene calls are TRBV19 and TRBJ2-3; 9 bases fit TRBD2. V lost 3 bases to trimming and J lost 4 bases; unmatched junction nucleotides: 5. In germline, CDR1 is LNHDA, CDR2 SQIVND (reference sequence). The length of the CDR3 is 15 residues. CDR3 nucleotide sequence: TGTGCCAGTAGTATCGGGACTAGCTGGGCAGATACGCAGTATTTT. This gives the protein CASSIGTSWADTQYF.

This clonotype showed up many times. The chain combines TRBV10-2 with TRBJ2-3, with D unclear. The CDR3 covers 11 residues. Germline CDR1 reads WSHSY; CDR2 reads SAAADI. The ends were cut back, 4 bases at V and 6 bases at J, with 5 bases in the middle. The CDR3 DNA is TGCGCCAGCAGTGTTGGGGATACGCAGTATTTT. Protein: CASSVGDTQYF.

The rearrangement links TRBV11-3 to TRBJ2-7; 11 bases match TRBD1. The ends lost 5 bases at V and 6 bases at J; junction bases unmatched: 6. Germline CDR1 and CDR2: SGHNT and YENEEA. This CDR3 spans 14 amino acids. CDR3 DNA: TGTGCCAGCAGCCTGGCTGGGACAGGGGGCGAGCAGTACTTC. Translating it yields CASSLAGTGGEQYF.

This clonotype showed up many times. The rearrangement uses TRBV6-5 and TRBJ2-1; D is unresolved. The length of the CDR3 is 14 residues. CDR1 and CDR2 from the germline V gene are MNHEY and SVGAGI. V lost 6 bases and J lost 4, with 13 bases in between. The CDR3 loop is CASRSGAKYNEQFF. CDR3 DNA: TGTGCCAGCAGGTCGGGCGCCAAGTACAATGAGCAGTTCTTC.

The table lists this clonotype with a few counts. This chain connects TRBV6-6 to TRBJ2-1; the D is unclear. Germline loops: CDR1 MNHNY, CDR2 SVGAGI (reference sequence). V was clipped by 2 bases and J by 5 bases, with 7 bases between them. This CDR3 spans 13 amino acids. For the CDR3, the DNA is TGTGCCAGCAGTTACACCTACAACAATGAGCAGTTCTTC. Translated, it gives CASSYTYNNEQFF.

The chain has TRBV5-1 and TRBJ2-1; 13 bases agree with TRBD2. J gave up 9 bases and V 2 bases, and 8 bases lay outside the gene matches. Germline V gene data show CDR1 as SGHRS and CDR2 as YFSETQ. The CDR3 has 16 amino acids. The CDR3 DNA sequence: TGCGCCAGCAGCTTTCGACTAGCGGGAGGTGACGGTGAGCAGTTCTTC. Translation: CASSFRLAGGDGEQFF.

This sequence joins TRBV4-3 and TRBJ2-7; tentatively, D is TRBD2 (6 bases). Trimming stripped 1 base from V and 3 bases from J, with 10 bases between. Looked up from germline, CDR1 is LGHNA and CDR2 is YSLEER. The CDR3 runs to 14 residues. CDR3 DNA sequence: TGCGCCAGCAGCCAAGGGCGGGGAGGCTACGAGCAGTACTTC. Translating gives CASSQGRGGYEQYF.

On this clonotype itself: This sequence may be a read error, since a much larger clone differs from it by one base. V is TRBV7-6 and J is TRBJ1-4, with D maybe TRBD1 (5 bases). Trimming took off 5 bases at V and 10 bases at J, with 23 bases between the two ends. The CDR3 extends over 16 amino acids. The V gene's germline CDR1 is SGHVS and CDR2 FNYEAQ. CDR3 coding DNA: TGTGCCAGCAGCCCGACCCTGGCCGGGACCCCCGGAAAACTGTTTTTT. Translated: CASSPTLAGTPGKLFF.

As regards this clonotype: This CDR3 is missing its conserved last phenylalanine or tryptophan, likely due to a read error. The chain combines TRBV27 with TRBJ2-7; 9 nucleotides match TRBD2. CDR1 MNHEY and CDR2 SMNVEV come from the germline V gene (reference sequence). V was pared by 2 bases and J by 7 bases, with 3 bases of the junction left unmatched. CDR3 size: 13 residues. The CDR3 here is CASSLAGGGEQYL. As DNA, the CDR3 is TGTGCCAGCAGTTTAGCGGGAGGGGGAGAGCAGTACCTC.

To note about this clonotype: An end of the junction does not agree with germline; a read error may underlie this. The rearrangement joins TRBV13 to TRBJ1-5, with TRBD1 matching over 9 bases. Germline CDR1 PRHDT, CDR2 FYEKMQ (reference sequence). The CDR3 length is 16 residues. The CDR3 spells CASSLGLQGARQPRHF. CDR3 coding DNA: TGTGCCAGCAGCTTAGGCCTACAGGGGGCGCGTCAGCCCCGGCATTTT.

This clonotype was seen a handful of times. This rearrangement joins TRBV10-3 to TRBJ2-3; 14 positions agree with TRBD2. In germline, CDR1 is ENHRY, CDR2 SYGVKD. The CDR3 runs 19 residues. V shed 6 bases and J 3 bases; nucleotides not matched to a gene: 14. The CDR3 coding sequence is TGTGCCATCAGCCACGGGACTAGCGGGAGTCATTGGGGGACAGATACGCAGTATTTT. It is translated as CAISHGTSGSHWGTDTQYF.

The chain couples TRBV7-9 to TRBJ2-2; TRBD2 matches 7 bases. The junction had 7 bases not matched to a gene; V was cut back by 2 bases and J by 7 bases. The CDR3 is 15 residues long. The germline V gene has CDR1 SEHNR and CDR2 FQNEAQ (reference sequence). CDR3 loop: CASSLMRERDGELFF. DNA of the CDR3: TGTGCCAGCAGCTTAATGCGGGAGAGGGACGGGGAGCTGTTTTTT.

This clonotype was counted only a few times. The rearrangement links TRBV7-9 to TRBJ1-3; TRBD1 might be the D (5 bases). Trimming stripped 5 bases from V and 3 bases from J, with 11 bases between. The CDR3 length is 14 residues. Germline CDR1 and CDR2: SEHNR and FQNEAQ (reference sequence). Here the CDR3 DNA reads TGTGCCAGCAGCCCCTGGGGACTTGGAAACACCATATATTTT. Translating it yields CASSPWGLGNTIYF.

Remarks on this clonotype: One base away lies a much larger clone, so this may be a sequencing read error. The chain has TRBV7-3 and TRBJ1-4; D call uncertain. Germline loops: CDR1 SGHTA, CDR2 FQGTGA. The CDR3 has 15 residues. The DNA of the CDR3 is TGTGCCAGCAGCGCCCACGGTGCAACTAATGAAGAACTGTTTTTT. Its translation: CASSAHGATNEELFF.

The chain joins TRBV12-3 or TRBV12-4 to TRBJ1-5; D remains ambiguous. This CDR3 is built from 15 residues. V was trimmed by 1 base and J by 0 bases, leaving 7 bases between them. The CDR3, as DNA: TGTGCCAGCAGTTTAGGGCCAAGTAGCAATCAGCCCCAGCATTTT. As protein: CASSLGPSSNQPQHF.

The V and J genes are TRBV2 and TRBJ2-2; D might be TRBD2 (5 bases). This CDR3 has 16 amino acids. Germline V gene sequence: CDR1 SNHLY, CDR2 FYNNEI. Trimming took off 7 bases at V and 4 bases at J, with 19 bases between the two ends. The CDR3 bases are TGTGCCAGCAAATTTATACCAGAGACTATCACCGGGGAGCTGTTTTTT. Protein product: CASKFIPETITGELFF.

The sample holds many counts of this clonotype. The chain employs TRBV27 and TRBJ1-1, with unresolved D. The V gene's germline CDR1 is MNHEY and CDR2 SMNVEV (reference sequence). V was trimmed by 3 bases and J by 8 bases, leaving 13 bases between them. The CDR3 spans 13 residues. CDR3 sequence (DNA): TGTGCCAGCAGTTTTAACGCGCGTTCCGAAGCTTTCTTT. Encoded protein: CASSFNARSEAFF.

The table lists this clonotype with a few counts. This CDR3 reads CSVENRATYEQYF. CDR3 DNA sequence: TGCAGCGTTGAGAACAGAGCAACCTACGAGCAGTACTTC. The gene calls are TRBV29-1 and TRBJ2-7; D unresolved. Germline CDR1 is SQVTM and CDR2 is ANQGSEA. Trimming left V 3 bases short and J 2 bases short, with 11 bases between. This CDR3 has 13 amino acids.

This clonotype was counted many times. Written as DNA, the CDR3 is TGTGCCAGCACTGCCAGCCAGGGGGCGGTTCAGCCCCAGCATTTT. Translating gives CASTASQGAVQPQHF. The rearrangement joins TRBV28 to TRBJ1-5; 8 bases are a match to TRBD1. V was pared by 7 bases and J by 6 bases, with 11 bases of the junction left unmatched. Germline values: CDR1 MDHEN, CDR2 SYDVKM. The CDR3 consists of 15 residues.

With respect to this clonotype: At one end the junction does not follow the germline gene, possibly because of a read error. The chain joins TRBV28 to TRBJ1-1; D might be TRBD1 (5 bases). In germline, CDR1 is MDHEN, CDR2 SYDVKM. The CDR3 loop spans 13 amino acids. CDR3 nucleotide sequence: TGTGCCAGCAGTTTCAGGGAGCGGACTGGAGCTTTCTTT. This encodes CASSFRERTGAFF.

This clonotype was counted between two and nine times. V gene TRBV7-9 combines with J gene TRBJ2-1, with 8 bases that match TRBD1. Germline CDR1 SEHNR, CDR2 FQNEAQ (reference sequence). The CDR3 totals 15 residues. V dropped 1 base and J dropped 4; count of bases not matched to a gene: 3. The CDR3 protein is CASSLVTGGYNEQFF. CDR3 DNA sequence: TGTGCCAGCAGCTTAGTCACAGGGGGGTACAATGAGCAGTTCTTC.

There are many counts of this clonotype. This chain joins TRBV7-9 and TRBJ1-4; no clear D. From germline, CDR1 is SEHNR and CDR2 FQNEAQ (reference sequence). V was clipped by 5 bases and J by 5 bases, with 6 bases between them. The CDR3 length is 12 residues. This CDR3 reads CASSHLNEKLFF. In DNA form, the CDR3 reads TGTGCCAGCAGCCACCTGAATGAAAAACTGTTTTTT.

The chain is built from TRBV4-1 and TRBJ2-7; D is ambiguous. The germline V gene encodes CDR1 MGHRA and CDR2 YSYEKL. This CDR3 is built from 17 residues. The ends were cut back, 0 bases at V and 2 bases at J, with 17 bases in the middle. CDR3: CASSQDSIGTKAYEQYF. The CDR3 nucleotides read TGCGCCAGCAGCCAAGATAGCATCGGAACTAAAGCCTACGAGCAGTACTTC.

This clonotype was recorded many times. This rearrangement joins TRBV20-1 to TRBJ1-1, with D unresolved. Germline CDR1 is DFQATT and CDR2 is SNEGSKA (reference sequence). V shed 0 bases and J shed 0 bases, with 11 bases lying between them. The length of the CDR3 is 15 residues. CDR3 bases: TGCAGTGCTAGAGATACAGTAGGGTTGAACACTGAAGCTTTCTTT. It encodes CSARDTVGLNTEAFF.